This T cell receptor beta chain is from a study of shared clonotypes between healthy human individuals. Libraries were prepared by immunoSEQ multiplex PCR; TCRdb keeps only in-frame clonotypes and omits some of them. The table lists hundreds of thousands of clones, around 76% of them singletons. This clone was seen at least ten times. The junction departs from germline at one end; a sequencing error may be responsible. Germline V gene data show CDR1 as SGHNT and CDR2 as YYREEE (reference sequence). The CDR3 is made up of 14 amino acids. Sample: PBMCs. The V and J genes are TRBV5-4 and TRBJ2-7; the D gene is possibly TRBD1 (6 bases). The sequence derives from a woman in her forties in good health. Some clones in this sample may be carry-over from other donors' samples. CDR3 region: CASGLGRGAYEQYF. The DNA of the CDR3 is TGTGCCAGCGGCTTGGGCAGGGGAGCCTACGAGCAGTACTTC.